A selection of T cell receptor beta chains follows, all from one sample in a study of blood T cell repertoires in COVID-19. Sequencing was performed with immunoSEQ multiplex PCR; in TCRdb, only in-frame clones are kept and a portion is missing. This sample carries roughly 240,000 clones, around 86% of them seen once, and the ten largest clones take 3.6%. The specimen sequenced was peripheral blood. These receptor sequences come from a man aged 18 to 30 with active or convalescent COVID-19. Each CDR3 is given with its conserved first and last residue. The D gene is left open where the match is weak. Size is omitted from some rows. Given values are once, few, many or a class for expanded clones.

TGTGCCAGCAGTGAGGAGACAGGAAGCAACTATGGCTACACCTTC,CASSEETGSNYGYTF,TRBV6-1,once,.,TRBJ1-2
TGTGCCAGCAGCGTAGTAGGCAGCACGGGAGACGAGCAGTACTTC,CASSVVGSTGDEQYF,TRBV9,.,.,TRBJ2-7
TGTGCCAGCAGCTTACAGGGGGCGTGGGATGAGCAGTTCTTC,CASSLQGAWDEQFF,TRBV7-2,.,TRBD1,TRBJ2-1
TGTGCCAGTAGTACCCACCGGGGGGGCGAAAGCAATCAGCCCCAGCATTTT,CASSTHRGGESNQPQHF,TRBV19,.,.,TRBJ1-5
TGTGCCAGCAGCCAAACAGGTATCGAACAGTACTTC,CASSQTGIEQYF,TRBV14,.,.,TRBJ2-7
TGTGCCAGCACGACTCGGGATGCGGATGAAAAACTGTTTTTT,CASTTRDADEKLFF,TRBV7-9,.,.,TRBJ1-4
TGCAGCGTTAGTACTAGCGACTCCTACGAGCAGTACTTC,CSVSTSDSYEQYF,TRBV29-1,.,TRBD2,TRBJ2-7
TGTGCCAGCAGCCGAGGGGGACAGGAAAATTACTATGGCTACACCTTC,CASSRGGQENYYGYTF,TRBV5-7,few,TRBD1,TRBJ1-2
TGTGCCAGCAGTTTACGGGACTACCAAGCGATTCAGTACTTC,CASSLRDYQAIQYF,TRBV28,.,TRBD2,TRBJ2-4
TGTGCCAGCAGCCACAGGAACGGGGGGGTGGAGACCCAGTACTTC,CASSHRNGGVETQYF,TRBV3-1/TRBV3-2,.,TRBD2,TRBJ2-5
TGTGCCAGCAGTTACTCGGGAGGGGACTATGGCTACACCTTC,CASSYSGGDYGYTF,TRBV6-6,.,.,TRBJ1-2
TGTGCCAGCAGCTTGGATCCAAGGGGTTCCTACAATGAGCAGTTCTTC,CASSLDPRGSYNEQFF,TRBV5-4,.,.,TRBJ2-1
TGTGCCAGCAGCGTATCTTGGGGGACAGGGGCGAGTGAGCAGTACTTC,CASSVSWGTGASEQYF,TRBV9,.,TRBD1,TRBJ2-7
TGTGCCTGTGGAGGGGGCTTCTATGGCTACACCTTC,CACGGGFYGYTF,TRBV30,.,TRBD1,TRBJ1-2
TGTGCCAGCAGCTGGAGTCCCAGGGAGGGGAGCACAGATACGCAGTATTTT,CASSWSPREGSTDTQYF,TRBV7-2,.,TRBD2,TRBJ2-3
TGTGCCACCAGTGCCCAGGGGAGAAGACTGACTTTC,CATSAQGRRLTF,TRBV24-1,.,.,TRBJ2-6
TGTGCCAGCAGTGGCCTAGCGGGGGGGAGTGAGCAGTTCTTC,CASSGLAGGSEQFF,TRBV2,once,TRBD2,TRBJ2-1
TGTGCCAGCAGTTACTTCGACAGGGGCCATGAGCAGTTCTTC,CASSYFDRGHEQFF,TRBV6-2/TRBV6-3,once,TRBD1,TRBJ2-1
TGCGCCAGCAGGCGAGGTGGTATGGGCAATGAGCAGTTCTTC,CASRRGGMGNEQFF,TRBV5-1,.,.,TRBJ2-1
TGCAGCGGGAAGACAGACTTGAACACTGAAGCTTTCTTT,CSGKTDLNTEAFF,TRBV29-1,.,.,TRBJ1-1
TGTGCCACCAGTGAATCTCCCCAACGGCGGGGTAGCTCCTACAATGAGCAGTTCTTC,CATSESPQRRGSSYNEQFF,TRBV24-1,.,.,TRBJ2-1
TGTGCCATCAGTGAGATAGGGAGATCACCCCTCCACTTT,CAISEIGRSPLHF,TRBV10-3,.,.,TRBJ1-6
TGCGCCAGCAGCTCCCGGGTGAGCGGGATGGCAGATACGCAGTATTTT,CASSSRVSGMADTQYF,TRBV4-1,.,TRBD2,TRBJ2-3
TGTGCCACCAGCAGAGATCGGGGAAACACCATATATTTT,CATSRDRGNTIYF,TRBV15,.,.,TRBJ1-3
TGTGCCAGCAGCGAAAGACAGGGGCCTACTGGAAACACCATATATTTT,CASSERQGPTGNTIYF,TRBV4-2,few,TRBD1,TRBJ1-3
TGTGCCACCAGTGACTGGACAGGGTCCGGCGGGGAGCTGTTTTTT,CATSDWTGSGGELFF,TRBV24-1,.,TRBD1,TRBJ2-2
TGTGCCAGCAGTGAAGACAGTATGAACACTGAAGCTTTCTTT,CASSEDSMNTEAFF,TRBV2,.,.,TRBJ1-1
TGCAGCGTCAGAGCACGGGGAGCCGGGGCCAACGTCCTGACTTTC,CSVRARGAGANVLTF,TRBV29-1,.,.,TRBJ2-6
TGTGCCTGGATAAGTCTTGGCCAAGCTTTCTTT,CAWISLGQAFF,TRBV30,once,.,TRBJ1-1
TGTGCCAGCAGCGTAGGTTCTAGCGGTTACGAGCAGTACTTC,CASSVGSSGYEQYF,TRBV9,.,TRBD2,TRBJ2-7
TGTGCCAGCAGCCCCGACGGCGGGGTTTTTTTAGGGACCGGGGAGCTGTTTTTT,CASSPDGGVFLGTGELFF,TRBV5-6,.,.,TRBJ2-2
TGTGCCAGCAGCTTAGGGGTCCAGGGGATGGATACGCAGTATTTT,CASSLGVQGMDTQYF,TRBV7-9,.,.,TRBJ2-3
TGTGCCAGCAGCTTGCGTTCTAGCGTTCTAGGCACCGGGGAGCTGTTTTTT,CASSLRSSVLGTGELFF,TRBV7-2,.,.,TRBJ2-2
TGTGCCAGCAGCCGGGTAGCGGGGGCCTACGAGCAGTACTTC,CASSRVAGAYEQYF,TRBV14,once,TRBD2,TRBJ2-7
TGTGCCAGCAGCGTTGGACAGGGTCAAGAGACCCAGTACTTC,CASSVGQGQETQYF,TRBV9,once,TRBD1,TRBJ2-5
TGTGCCAGCAGTGAACAGGGGTCCTACGAGCAGTACTTC,CASSEQGSYEQYF,TRBV6-1,.,.,TRBJ2-7
TGCGCCAGCAGCGTGGAACAGAACCCCTTCTCTGGAAACACCATATATTTT,CASSVEQNPFSGNTIYF,TRBV5-1,.,.,TRBJ1-3
TGTGCCAGCAGCTTGGGCAGGTTCGATCCCCAGCATTTT,CASSLGRFDPQHF,TRBV5-6,.,.,TRBJ1-5
TGTGCCAGCAGCGCTAGCGGGAGCACAGATACGCAGTATTTT,CASSASGSTDTQYF,TRBV9,many,TRBD2,TRBJ2-3
TGTGCCAGCACCAACCGGAGGGACTCCAATGAGCAGTTCTTC,CASTNRRDSNEQFF,TRBV7-9,few,.,TRBJ2-1
TGTGCCTGGAAACCAATTAGCGGATCCTACAATGAGCAGTTCTTC,CAWKPISGSYNEQFF,TRBV30,.,.,TRBJ2-1
TGCGCCAGCAGCCAAGATTCGGTAGCGGGAGACGTAGATACGCAGTATTTT,CASSQDSVAGDVDTQYF,TRBV4-3,.,TRBD2,TRBJ2-3
TGCGCCAGCAGCTTGTATCAGGGTAATAACACTGAAGCTTTCTTT,CASSLYQGNNTEAFF,TRBV5-1,once,.,TRBJ1-1
TGTGCCAGCACCCCAGCGAACACCGGGGAGCTGTTTTTT,CASTPANTGELFF,TRBV7-2,.,.,TRBJ2-2
TGTGCCAGCAGCTTAGTCGTCTCGACAGATACGCAGTATTTT,CASSLVVSTDTQYF,TRBV7-3,once,.,TRBJ2-3
TGTGCCAGCAGCTTAAACCCCGGTCTCAGGGAGACCCAGTACTTC,CASSLNPGLRETQYF,TRBV7-3,.,.,TRBJ2-5
TGTGCCAGCAGCTGGGGACAGGGGACGGGAGGCTACACCTTC,CASSWGQGTGGYTF,TRBV9,.,TRBD1,TRBJ1-2
TGTGCCAGCAGCCCAGAGGGCCAGAAAGAGACCCAGTACTTC,CASSPEGQKETQYF,TRBV7-9,.,.,TRBJ2-5
TGTGCCTCCCAGGGTAGTAGAGGCTACACCTTC,CASQGSRGYTF,TRBV30,.,.,TRBJ1-2
TGTGCCAGCAGCCCCGGACTCGACTATGGCTACACCTTC,CASSPGLDYGYTF,TRBV7-6,.,.,TRBJ1-2
TGTGCCAGCAGGGCCGGGACAGGGAACACCGGGGAGCTGTTTTTT,CASRAGTGNTGELFF,TRBV2,.,TRBD1,TRBJ2-2
TGTGCCATCAGTGAGTCTGGGGTCAGGGCGGCCACCGGGGAGCTGTTTTTT,CAISESGVRAATGELFF,TRBV10-3,.,.,TRBJ2-2
TGCGCCAGCAGCTTACAGGTACAAGAGACCCAGTACTTC,CASSLQVQETQYF,TRBV5-1,once,.,TRBJ2-5